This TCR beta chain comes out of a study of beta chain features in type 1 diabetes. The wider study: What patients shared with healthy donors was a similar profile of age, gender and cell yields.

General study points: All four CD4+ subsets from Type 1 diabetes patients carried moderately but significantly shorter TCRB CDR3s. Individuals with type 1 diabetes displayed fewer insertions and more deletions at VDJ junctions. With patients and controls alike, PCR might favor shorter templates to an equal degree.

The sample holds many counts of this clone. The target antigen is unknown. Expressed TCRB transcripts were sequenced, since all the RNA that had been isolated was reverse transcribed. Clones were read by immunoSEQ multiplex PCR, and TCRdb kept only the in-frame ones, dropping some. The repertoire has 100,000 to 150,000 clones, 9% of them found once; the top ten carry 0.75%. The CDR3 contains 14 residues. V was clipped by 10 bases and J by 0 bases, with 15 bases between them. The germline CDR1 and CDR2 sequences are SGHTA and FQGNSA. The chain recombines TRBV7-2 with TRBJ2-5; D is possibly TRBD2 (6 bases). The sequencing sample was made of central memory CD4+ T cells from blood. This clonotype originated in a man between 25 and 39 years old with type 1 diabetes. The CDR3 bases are TGTGCCACACGCGGGGCCACATACCAAGAGACCCAGTACTTC. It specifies CATRGATYQETQYF.